This TCR beta chain derives from a study of blood T cell repertoires in COVID-19. Study background: The cDNA or gDNA used as material had been derived from T cells, B-cell-depleted T cells, or PBMCs.

This clone was detected only once. V shed 7 bases, J shed 0 bases, and the junction held 11 bases outside the gene matches. The germline CDR1 and CDR2 sequences are SNHLY and FYNNEI. The CDR3 extends over 16 amino acids. The assay was immunoSEQ multiplex PCR, and TCRdb's table has in-frame clones only and misses some. Among 55,000 or so clones, about four fifths were seen once, and the ten largest hold about 6.2%. The receptor was isolated from a human donor in a cohort sampled during active or convalescent COVID-19. Sequences were obtained from peripheral blood. This chain joins TRBV2 and TRBJ1-1, with 7 nucleotides matching TRBD1. CDR3 sequence reads: CASIRGLTGMNTEAFF. CDR3 DNA: TGTGCCAGCATTAGGGGGCTGACAGGGATGAACACTGAAGCTTTCTTT.